Here is one T cell receptor beta chain with its context. This specimen comes from a study of blood T cell repertoires in COVID-19. Methods used by the authors: Amplifying reference gene primers gave estimates of nucleated cell counts. Here immunoSEQ multiplex PCR was the method, and the copy in TCRdb shows in-frame clones only, minus some. The D gene and trimming were derived from the DNA, and the V and J assignments and clone size from that table. The table shows 200,000 to 300,000 clones, with almost 85% occurring only once. There are 15 residues in the CDR3. CDR1 is MNHEY, CDR2 SVGAGI, per germline. Trimming took off 6 bases at V and 0 bases at J, with 9 bases between the two ends.

This clonotype was sampled from a man aged 45-65 years with acute or convalescent COVID-19. The sample taken for sequencing was peripheral blood. The J gene is TRBJ2-6, the V gene TRBV6-5; D not certain. The CDR3 reads CASSTYRSGANVLTF. The CDR3, as DNA: TGTGCCAGCAGCACATACCGCTCTGGGGCCAACGTCCTGACTTTC.